A single sample is the source of the 9 T cell receptor beta chains below, sequenced in a study of blood T cell repertoires in COVID-19. Clones were sequenced by immunoSEQ multiplex PCR, and TCRdb holds only the in-frame ones, with some missing. The sample carries some 290,000 clones, 75% to 90% recorded once. The sequencing input was peripheral blood. The receptors were sampled from a man in his sixties who had recovered from COVID-19.

This clone was picked up one time. V usage is TRBV4-1 and J usage is TRBJ1-5; D is possibly TRBD1 (5 bases). This CDR3 has 13 amino acids. Per germline, CDR1 MGHRA and CDR2 YSYEKL. Trimming pared 8 bases from V and 2 bases from J, leaving 10 bases between. The CDR3 here is CASGPGGNQPQHF. The CDR3 bases are TGCGCCAGCGGCCCGGGGGGCAATCAGCCCCAGCATTTT.

The chain carries TRBV7-8 and TRBJ2-7, with TRBD2 matching 11 bases. The CDR3 runs 14 residues. Germline V gene data show CDR1 as SGHVS and CDR2 as FQNEAQ. V gave up 5 bases and J gave up 2 bases; unmatched junction bases: 2. CDR3 protein: CASSGTSGTYEQYF. The CDR3 DNA sequence: TGTGCCAGCAGCGGGACTAGCGGAACCTACGAGCAGTACTTC.

The chain joins TRBV2 to TRBJ1-2; D ambiguous. The V end was cut by 5 bases, the J end by 3 bases, with 10 bases between. The CDR3 spans 13 residues. CDR1 and CDR2 from the germline V gene are SNHLY and FYNNEI. This CDR3 is CASSREPHYGYTF. The CDR3 DNA reads TGTGCCAGCAGTCGAGAGCCCCACTATGGCTACACCTTC. Combining the CDR3 with reference TRBV2 and TRBJ1-2 gives the whole variable domain EPEVTQTPSHQVTQMGQEVILRCVPISNHLYFYWYRQILGQKVEFLVSFYNNEISEKSEIFDDQFSVERPDGSNFTLKIRSTKLEDSAMYFCASSREPHYGYTFGSGTRLTVV.

This rearrangement joins TRBV2 to TRBJ2-7; D is unresolved. CDR3 length: 12 amino acids. The germline CDR1 and CDR2 sequences are SNHLY and FYNNEI. V was cut by 2 bases and J by 3 bases, with 5 bases left in between. CDR3 sequence: CASSEYIYEQYF. CDR3 bases: TGTGCCAGCAGTGAATACATCTACGAGCAGTACTTC.

The chain joins TRBV6-2 or TRBV6-3 to TRBJ2-1; 9 bases line up with TRBD2. With V trimmed by 5 bases and J by 7 bases, 12 bases remained unmatched. Germline CDR1 MNHEY, CDR2 SVGEGT. This CDR3 is 16 amino acids long. The CDR3 DNA follows: TGTGCCAGCAGTACCTCCCGCGGGGGGGTCCTTAATGAGCAGTTCTTC. It encodes CASSTSRGGVLNEQFF.

This clone appeared a few times. The chain has TRBV19 and TRBJ1-2; D remains unclear. Germline-derived CDR1 and CDR2 are LNHDA and SQIVND (reference sequence). The CDR3 is 13 amino acids. Trimming pared 4 bases from V and 2 bases from J, leaving 8 bases between. The CDR3 protein is CASSTPGNYGYTF. The DNA of the CDR3 is TGTGCCAGTAGTACCCCAGGCAACTATGGCTACACCTTC.

V usage is TRBV19 and J usage is TRBJ1-5; a weak D match, TRBD1 (6 bases). V was pared by 4 bases and J by 5 bases, with 12 bases between. CDR3 size: 14 residues. The germline V gene encodes CDR1 LNHDA and CDR2 SQIVND (reference sequence). CDR3 amino acids: CASSNRVLYQPQHF. Written as DNA, the CDR3 is TGTGCCAGTAGTAACAGGGTTCTTTATCAGCCCCAGCATTTT.

J is TRBJ1-2 and V is TRBV5-4; D is perhaps TRBD1 (6 bases). The germline V gene encodes CDR1 SGHNT and CDR2 YYREEE (reference sequence). CDR3 size: 16 residues. V lost 0 bases and J 0 bases, leaving 12 bases between the germline ends. The CDR3 coding sequence is TGTGCCAGCAGCTTGGGATTGGGGACAACTAACTATGGCTACACCTTC. Translation: CASSLGLGTTNYGYTF.

This chain links TRBV7-8 with TRBJ2-7, with 10 nucleotides matching TRBD1. The junction had 4 bases not matched to a gene; V was cut back by 3 bases and J by 5 bases. Germline V gives CDR1 SGHVS, CDR2 FQNEAQ. This CDR3 region has 14 residues. CDR3 sequence reads: CASSLRDRGNEQYF. The CDR3 DNA reads as TGTGCCAGCAGCTTGCGGGACAGGGGCAACGAGCAGTACTTC.